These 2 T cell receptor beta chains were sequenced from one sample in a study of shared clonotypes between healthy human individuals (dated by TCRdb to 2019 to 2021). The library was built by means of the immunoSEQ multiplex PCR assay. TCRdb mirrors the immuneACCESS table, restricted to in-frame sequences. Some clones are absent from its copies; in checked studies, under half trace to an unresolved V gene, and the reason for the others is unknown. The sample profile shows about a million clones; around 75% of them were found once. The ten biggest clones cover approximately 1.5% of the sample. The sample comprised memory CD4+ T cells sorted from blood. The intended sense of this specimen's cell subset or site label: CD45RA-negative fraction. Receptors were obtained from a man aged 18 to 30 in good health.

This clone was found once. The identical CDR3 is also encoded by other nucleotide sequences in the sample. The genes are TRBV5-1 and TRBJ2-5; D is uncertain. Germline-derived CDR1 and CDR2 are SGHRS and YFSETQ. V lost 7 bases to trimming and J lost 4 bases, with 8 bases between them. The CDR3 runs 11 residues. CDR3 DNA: TGCGCCAGCCGGACGGGAGAGACCCAGTACTTC. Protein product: CASRTGETQYF.

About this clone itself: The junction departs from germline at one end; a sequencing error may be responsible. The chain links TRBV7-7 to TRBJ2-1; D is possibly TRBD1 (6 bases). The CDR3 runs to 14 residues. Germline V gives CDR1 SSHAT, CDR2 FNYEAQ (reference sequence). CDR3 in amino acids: CASSPTGPGNEQFF. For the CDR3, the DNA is TGTGCTAGCAGCCCAACAGGGCCGGGGAATGAGCAGTTCTTC.